Below, one TCR beta chain is given with its context. The antigen is not known. TCR beta sequencing covered blood CD8+ and CD4+ T cells. Included as multiple sclerosis controls were treatment-naive patients who had stable or active relapsing-remitting disease. Negative isolation was used for CD8+ and CD4+ T cells and FACS enrichment for TEMRA cells. This sample was included in a study of CD8 T cells in Susac syndrome. Study results and caveats: Acknowledgment was made by the study that its TCR sequencing and HLA analysis involved a relatively small number of individuals.

cDNA came from around 0.5 to 1 ug RNA primed by random hexamers. Each CDR3 protein gets one entry after TCRdb re-called the immunoSEQ multiplex PCR reads with MiXCR. The sample lists about 300,000 distinct CDR3 sequences; roughly 85% were seen once. The CDR3 is made up of 17 amino acids. In germline, CDR1 is DFQATT, CDR2 SNEGSKA (reference sequence). The trim removed 3 bases at V and 6 bases at J, leaving 18 bases unmatched. Source material: CD8+ T cells from PBMCs. The V gene is TRBV20-1, the J gene TRBJ2-7, with 9 bases aligning to TRBD2. The source is a human donor with multiple sclerosis. The CDR3 DNA is TGCAGTGCTAGTACACCCCATACTCTAGCGGGAATCGGCGAGCAGTACTTC. Translated: CSASTPHTLAGIGEQYF.